The 10 T cell receptor beta chains listed next were all sequenced from one sample in a study of cytomegalovirus exposure and HLA in healthy donors. Both 60 Vbeta primers and 13 Jbeta primers went into the PCR. Generated by immunoSEQ multiplex PCR, the TCRdb table keeps only in-frame clones and is missing some. Among under 250,000 clones, under 85% were seen once, and the ten largest hold roughly a tenth. Sequenced: PBMCs. These receptors came from a woman aged 50 to 60 in good health and CMV-seropositive.

This clone occurred once. V and J are TRBV5-1 and TRBJ1-1; D is possibly TRBD1 (6 bases). This CDR3 comprises 15 residues. The germline gives CDR1 SGHRS, CDR2 YFSETQ. V was clipped by 4 bases and J by 1 base, with 14 bases between them. This CDR3 is CASSGRDMGNTEAFF. Written as DNA, the CDR3 is TGCGCCAGCAGCGGCCGGGACATGGGGAACACTGAAGCTTTCTTT.

The gene calls are TRBV7-6 and TRBJ1-1; D not certain. With 1 base removed from V and 11 bases from J, the gap between germline ends came to 14 bases. In germline, CDR1 is SGHVS, CDR2 FNYEAQ. The CDR3 contains 13 residues. In DNA, the CDR3 is TGTGCCAGCAGCTTAGAAACAGCCGGGAGGGCTTTCTTT. Protein product: CASSLETAGRAFF.

This clone was found once. The sample holds other DNA sequences that translate to the same CDR3. The V and J genes are TRBV2 and TRBJ1-5, with unresolved D. V lost 4 bases to trimming and J lost 2 bases, with 9 bases between them. In germline, CDR1 is SNHLY, CDR2 FYNNEI. This CDR3 is 14 amino acids long. The CDR3 DNA sequence: TGTGCCAGCAGTGCGGGTTTAGGCAATCAGCCCCAGCATTTT. It is translated as CASSAGLGNQPQHF.

In this sample, this clone turned up a few times. V and J are TRBV7-2 and TRBJ1-4; D unresolved. The germline gives CDR1 SGHTA, CDR2 FQGNSA. V lost 0 bases and J lost 8, with 13 bases in between. The CDR3 loop spans 15 amino acids. Written as DNA, the CDR3 is TGTGCCAGCAGCTTAGCGGCAGGAGGCTCGGAAAAACTGTTTTTT. This codes for CASSLAAGGSEKLFF.

The rearrangement links TRBV5-1 to TRBJ2-7; the match to TRBD1 covers 12 bases. The CDR3 is made up of 12 amino acids. CDR1 is SGHRS and CDR2 is YFSETQ in the germline V gene. Unmatched junction bases numbered 4, after V lost 5 bases and J lost 10 bases. DNA for the CDR3: TGCGCCAGCAGTCGGGGACAGGGGGCACAGTACTTC. Residues: CASSRGQGAQYF.

The V call is TRBV4-2, the J call TRBJ2-3; the D gene is possibly TRBD1 (5 bases). Per the germline V gene, CDR1 is LGHNA and CDR2 is YNFKEQ. The germline V and J ends were trimmed by 0 bases and 3 bases, with 13 bases remaining between them. CDR3 length: 16 amino acids. Written as DNA, the CDR3 is TGTGCCAGCAGCCAAGATAGGGCAGGGTGGACAGATACGCAGTATTTT. It translates to CASSQDRAGWTDTQYF.

This sequence joins TRBV19 and TRBJ1-2; no firm D call. Germline lookup yields CDR1 LNHDA and CDR2 SQIVND (reference sequence). The CDR3 runs to 16 residues. Between the trimmed V and J ends, which lost 3 bases and 5 bases, there was a span of 19 bases. In DNA, the CDR3 is TGTGCCAGTAGTATCTTAGTGGAGGATCTAGGGTATGGCTACACCTTC. Protein sequence: CASSILVEDLGYGYTF.

The V call is TRBV5-1, the J call TRBJ2-5, with 10 bases lining up with TRBD2. Germline CDR1 and CDR2: SGHRS and YFSETQ. This CDR3 is 15 amino acids long. V was clipped by 4 bases and J by 4 bases; unmatched bases: 7. CDR3 loop: CASSIGTSEGETQYF. The CDR3 DNA is TGCGCCAGCAGCATAGGGACTAGCGAGGGAGAGACCCAGTACTTC.

The genes are TRBV19 and TRBJ2-3; TRBD1 agrees at 7 bases. V lost 6 bases, J lost 1 base, and 4 bases stayed unmatched. Germline-derived CDR1 and CDR2 are LNHDA and SQIVND (reference sequence). The CDR3 totals 14 residues. CDR3 sequence reads: CASSPTGRTDTQYF. The CDR3 region has the DNA TGTGCCAGTAGCCCGACAGGGCGCACAGATACGCAGTATTTT.

The chain links TRBV7-3 to TRBJ2-1, with D possibly matching TRBD1 (5 bases). The CDR3 runs to 13 residues. Trimming shortened V by 2 bases and J by 6 bases, and 8 bases separated the two germline ends. CDR1 and CDR2 from the germline V gene are SGHTA and FQGTGA. CDR3 protein: CASSLPGPNEQFF. The CDR3 DNA is TGTGCCAGCAGCTTACCAGGGCCCAATGAGCAGTTCTTC.